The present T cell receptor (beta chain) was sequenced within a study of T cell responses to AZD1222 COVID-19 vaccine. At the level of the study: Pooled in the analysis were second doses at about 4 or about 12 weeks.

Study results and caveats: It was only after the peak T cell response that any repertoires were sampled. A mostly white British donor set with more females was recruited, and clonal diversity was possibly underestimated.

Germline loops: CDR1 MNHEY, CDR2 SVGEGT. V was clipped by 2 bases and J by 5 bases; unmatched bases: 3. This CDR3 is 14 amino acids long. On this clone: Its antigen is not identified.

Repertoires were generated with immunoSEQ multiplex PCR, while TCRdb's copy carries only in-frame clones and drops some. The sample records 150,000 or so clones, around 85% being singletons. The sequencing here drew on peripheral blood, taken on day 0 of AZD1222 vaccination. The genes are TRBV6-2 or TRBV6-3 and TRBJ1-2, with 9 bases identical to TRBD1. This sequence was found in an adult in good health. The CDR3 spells CASSYRTGAYGYTF. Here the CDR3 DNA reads TGTGCCAGCAGTTACAGGACAGGGGCTTATGGCTACACCTTC.